These 8 T cell receptor beta chains came from one sample sequenced in a study of cytomegalovirus exposure and HLA in healthy donors (dated by TCRdb to 2017 to 2019). Receptors were amplified or captured by the immunoSEQ multiplex PCR assay. A mixture of 60 forward primers for TCR Vbeta segments and 13 reverse primers for TCR Jbeta segments was used in the multiplex PCR. TCRdb took this table from immuneACCESS and kept in-frame rearrangements with V and J called. Such tables lack part of the clones; where checked against another copy, unresolved V genes explain under half of the gap, and the rest is unexplained. This sample holds fewer than 300,000 clones; 86% were observed only once. The biggest ten clones account for around 3.7% of the sample. Sample: PBMCs. The source of these receptors is a man aged 35 to 55 in good health and CMV-seropositive.

This chain links TRBV7-3 with TRBJ2-1, with TRBD2 identical over 10 bases. The CDR3 length is 14 residues. CDR1 and CDR2 from the germline V gene are SGHTA and FQGTGA. The ends lost 6 bases at V and 8 bases at J; junction bases unmatched: 7. CDR3 protein: CASRPSGRTDEQFF. Here the CDR3 DNA reads TGTGCCAGCAGGCCTAGCGGGAGAACGGATGAGCAGTTCTTC.

Only a few counts were recorded for this clone. V is TRBV7-9 and J is TRBJ1-4; unclear D gene. Trimming left V 2 bases short and J 7 bases short, with 8 bases between. Per the germline V gene, CDR1 is SEHNR and CDR2 is FQNEAQ (reference sequence). The CDR3 is made up of 13 amino acids. Here the CDR3 DNA reads TGTGCCAGCAGCTTACAACAGTCTGAAAAACTGTTTTTT. Residues: CASSLQQSEKLFF.

The chain employs TRBV19 and TRBJ2-1; weak D call: TRBD1 (6 bases). V was trimmed by 5 bases and J by 1 base, leaving 18 bases between them. CDR1 and CDR2 (germline): LNHDA, SQIVND (reference sequence). The CDR3 length is 17 residues. CDR3 in amino acids: CASSWTGGQESYNEQFF. Here the CDR3 DNA reads TGTGCCAGTAGTTGGACTGGGGGCCAAGAGTCCTACAATGAGCAGTTCTTC.

The chain uses TRBV29-1 and TRBJ2-4; D not resolved. Germline loops: CDR1 SQVTM, CDR2 ANQGSEA. V dropped 1 base and J dropped 8 bases, with 15 bases sitting between them. The CDR3 is 14 amino acids. The DNA of the CDR3 is TGCAGCGTTGAAGGTAATGTGGCCCCACACATTCAGTACTTC. It is translated as CSVEGNVAPHIQYF.

The chain uses TRBV27 and TRBJ2-1; 9 bases are a match to TRBD2. V shed 8 bases, J shed 6 bases, and the junction held 8 bases outside the gene matches. The CDR3 runs 14 residues. Per the germline V gene, CDR1 is MNHEY and CDR2 is SMNVEV (reference sequence). This chain's CDR3 is CASDRTSVPNEQFF. The DNA of the CDR3 is TGTGCCAGCGACAGGACTAGCGTCCCCAATGAGCAGTTCTTC.

This sequence joins TRBV7-9 and TRBJ2-6; no clear D gene. V lost 3 bases to trimming and J lost 1 base, with 4 bases between them. The germline V gene has CDR1 SEHNR and CDR2 FQNEAQ (reference sequence). CDR3 size: 14 residues. The CDR3 reads CASSFQSGANVLTF. Here the CDR3 DNA reads TGTGCCAGCAGCTTCCAATCTGGGGCCAACGTCCTGACTTTC.

The V and J genes are TRBV19 and TRBJ2-7; D possibly corresponds to TRBD2 (6 bases). The CDR3 length is 15 residues. Germline V CDR1 and CDR2: LNHDA, SQIVND (reference sequence). Trimming stripped 1 base from V and 2 bases from J, with 12 bases between. The chain's CDR3 is CASSIAPGGAYEQYF. The CDR3 DNA reads TGTGCCAGTAGTATAGCCCCCGGCGGGGCCTACGAGCAGTACTTC.

The V call is TRBV5-1, the J call TRBJ2-5, with D perhaps TRBD1 (5 bases). The CDR3 covers 13 residues. The germline gives CDR1 SGHRS, CDR2 YFSETQ. The germline V and J ends were trimmed by 5 bases and 4 bases, with 12 bases remaining between them. In nucleotides, the CDR3 is TGCGCCAGCAGTGCCGCAGGGCCAGAGACCCAGTACTTC. Translation gives CASSAAGPETQYF.